These T cell receptor beta chains were read from a single sample in a study of a mutant IDH1 vaccine in newly diagnosed glioma. Their specific antigens are unknown. Libraries were prepared by immunoSEQ multiplex PCR; TCRdb keeps only in-frame clonotypes and omits some of them. In the table there are tens of thousands of clones, 65% to 80% of which are singletons. This material consisted of PBMCs, taken from a glioma patient whose treatment included an IDH1 peptide vaccine. These receptors originate from a man in his forties or fifties with glioma. Both conserved end residues are part of each CDR3. D genes are given only for firm matches. The size field is filled for only some rows; it gives once, few, many or a size class.

TRBJ1-1,TRBV27,TRBD1,few,CASSPTGDTEAFF,TGTGCCAGCAGCCCAACAGGGGATACTGAAGCTTTCTTT
TRBJ2-7,TRBV5-1,-,-,CASSLTASTSYEQYF,TGCGCCAGCAGCTTAACGGCCAGTACGTCCTACGAGCAGTACTTC
TRBJ2-6,TRBV7-8,-,medium-sized,CASSPGQSGANVLTF,TGTGCCAGCAGCCCAGGACAATCTGGGGCCAACGTCCTGACTTTC
TRBJ2-6,TRBV7-2,-,-,CASSSMSGANVLTF,TGTGCCAGCAGCTCTATGTCCGGGGCCAACGTCCTGACTTTC
TRBJ2-7,TRBV5-1,-,-,CASSPDTAYEQYF,TGCGCCAGCAGCCCCGACACAGCCTACGAGCAGTACTTC
TRBJ2-5,TRBV7-2,-,-,CASSLGAPGGGETQYF,TGTGCCAGCAGCTTAGGGGCCCCAGGGGGAGGGGAGACCCAGTACTTC
TRBJ1-2,TRBV15,TRBD1,-,CATSSTGGNYGYTF,TGTGCCACCAGCAGTACAGGGGGTAACTATGGCTACACCTTC
TRBJ2-7,TRBV6-1,-,-,CASTRDRFDSYEQYF,TGTGCCAGCACCCGTGACAGGTTTGACTCCTACGAGCAGTACTTC
TRBJ2-7,TRBV5-4,-,-,CASSFSVGRGNAHDEQYF,TGTGCCAGCAGCTTCAGCGTTGGTCGTGGAAACGCGCATGATGAGCAGTACTTC
TRBJ1-2,TRBV10-2,-,-,CASSESRQGLGYTF,TGCGCCAGCAGTGAGTCGAGGCAGGGACTTGGCTACACCTTC
TRBJ1-2,TRBV30,TRBD1,-,CAWSVGQGEDYGYTF,TGTGCCTGGAGTGTAGGACAGGGGGAAGACTATGGCTACACCTTC
TRBJ2-2,TRBV9,-,-,CASSARGPRDGELFF,TGTGCCAGCAGCGCTCGGGGGCCCAGGGACGGGGAGCTGTTTTTT
TRBJ2-3,TRBV6-4,-,-,CASSDSGGSTDTQYF,TGTGCCAGCAGTGACTCAGGGGGGAGCACAGATACGCAGTATTTT
TRBJ1-4,TRBV7-9,-,-,CASTPRGGLGNEKLFF,TGTGCCAGCACCCCCCGAGGAGGGCTCGGTAATGAAAAACTGTTTTTT